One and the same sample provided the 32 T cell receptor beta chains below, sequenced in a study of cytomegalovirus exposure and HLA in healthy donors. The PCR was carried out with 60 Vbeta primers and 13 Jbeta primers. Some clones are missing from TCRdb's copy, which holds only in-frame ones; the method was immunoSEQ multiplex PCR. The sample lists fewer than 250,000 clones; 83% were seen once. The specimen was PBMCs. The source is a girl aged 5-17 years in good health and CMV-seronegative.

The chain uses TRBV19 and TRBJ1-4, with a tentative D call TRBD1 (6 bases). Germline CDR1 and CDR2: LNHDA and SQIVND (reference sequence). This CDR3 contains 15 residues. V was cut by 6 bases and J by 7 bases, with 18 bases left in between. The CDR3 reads CASSPLQGRGEKLFF. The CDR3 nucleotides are TGTGCCAGTAGCCCCCTCCAGGGGAGAGGTGAAAAACTGTTTTTT.

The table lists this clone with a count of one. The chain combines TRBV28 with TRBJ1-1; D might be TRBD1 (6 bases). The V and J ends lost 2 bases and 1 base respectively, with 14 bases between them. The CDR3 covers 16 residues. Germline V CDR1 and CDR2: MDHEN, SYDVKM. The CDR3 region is CASSLQGRNPNTEAFF. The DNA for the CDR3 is TGTGCCAGCAGTTTACAGGGGCGAAATCCGAACACTGAAGCTTTCTTT.

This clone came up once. The CDR3 coding sequence is TGCGCCAGCAGCCCGGGACTAGCAGAGACCCAGTACTTC. Its translation is CASSPGLAETQYF. This chain connects TRBV5-1 to TRBJ2-5; 9 bases line up with TRBD2. The germline V gene has CDR1 SGHRS and CDR2 YFSETQ. Trimming removed 4 bases from V and 4 bases from J; junction bases left unmatched: 2. CDR3 size: 13 residues.

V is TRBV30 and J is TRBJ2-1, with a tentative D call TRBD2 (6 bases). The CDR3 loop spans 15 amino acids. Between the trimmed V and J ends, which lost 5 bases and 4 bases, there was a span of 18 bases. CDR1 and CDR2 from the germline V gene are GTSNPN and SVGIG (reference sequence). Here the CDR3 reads CAWGGTARSYNEQFF. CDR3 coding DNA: TGTGCCTGGGGTGGGACTGCCAGGAGTTACAATGAGCAGTTCTTC.

CDR3 in amino acids: CSVGTWETQYF. The CDR3 DNA is TGCAGCGTTGGGACATGGGAGACCCAGTACTTC. V and J are TRBV29-1 and TRBJ2-5, with D possibly TRBD1 on 5 matching bases. Trimming shortened V by 4 bases and J by 5 bases, and 8 bases separated the two germline ends. The germline CDR1 and CDR2 sequences are SQVTM and ANQGSEA. The CDR3 has 11 residues. Based on the CDR3 plus reference TRBV29-1 and TRBJ2-5, the full variable domain is SAVISQKPSRDICQRGTSLTIQCQVDSQVTMMFWYRQQPGQSLTLIATANQGSEATYESGFVIDKFPISRPNLTFSTLTVSNMSPEDSSIYLCSVGTWETQYFGPGTRLLVL.

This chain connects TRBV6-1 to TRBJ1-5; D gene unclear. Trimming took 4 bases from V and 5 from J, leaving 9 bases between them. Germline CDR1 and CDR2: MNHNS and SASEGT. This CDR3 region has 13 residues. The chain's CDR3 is CASSGNRDQPQHF. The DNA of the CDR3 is TGTGCCAGCAGTGGTAACAGAGATCAGCCCCAGCATTTT.

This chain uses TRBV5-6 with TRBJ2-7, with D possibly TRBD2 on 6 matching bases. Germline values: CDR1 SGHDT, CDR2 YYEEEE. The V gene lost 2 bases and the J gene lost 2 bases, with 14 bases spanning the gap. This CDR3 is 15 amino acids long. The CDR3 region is CASSFPGGRPYEQYF. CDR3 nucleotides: TGTGCCAGCAGCTTCCCCGGGGGAAGGCCCTACGAGCAGTACTTC.

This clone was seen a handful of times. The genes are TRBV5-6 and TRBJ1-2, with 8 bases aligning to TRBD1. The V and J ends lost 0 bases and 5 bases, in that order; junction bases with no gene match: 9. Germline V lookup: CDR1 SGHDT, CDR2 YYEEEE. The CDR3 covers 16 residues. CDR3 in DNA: TGTGCCAGCAGCTTGGATGGACAGGGTCAGGGATATGGCTACACCTTC. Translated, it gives CASSLDGQGQGYGYTF.

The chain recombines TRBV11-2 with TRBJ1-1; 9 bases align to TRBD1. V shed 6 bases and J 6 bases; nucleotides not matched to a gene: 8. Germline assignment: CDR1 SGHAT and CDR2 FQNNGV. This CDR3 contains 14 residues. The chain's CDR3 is CASRPTGGKPEAFF. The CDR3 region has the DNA TGTGCCAGCAGACCGACAGGGGGGAAGCCTGAAGCTTTCTTT.

Written as DNA, the CDR3 is TGCAGTGCTAGTAACAGACCCGAGCAGTACTTC. It codes for CSASNRPEQYF. V usage is TRBV20-1 and J usage is TRBJ2-7; no definite D call. From germline, CDR1 is DFQATT and CDR2 SNEGSKA (reference sequence). Trimming cost V 3 bases and J 6 bases, with 9 bases left between them. The CDR3 covers 11 residues.

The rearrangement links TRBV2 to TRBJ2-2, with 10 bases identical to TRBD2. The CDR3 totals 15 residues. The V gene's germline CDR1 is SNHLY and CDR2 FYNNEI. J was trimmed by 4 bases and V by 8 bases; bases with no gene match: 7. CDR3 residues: CASQGLASTTGELFF. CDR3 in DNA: TGTGCCAGCCAGGGACTAGCGAGTACCACCGGGGAGCTGTTTTTT. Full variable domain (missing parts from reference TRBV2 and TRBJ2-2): EPEVTQTPSHQVTQMGQEVILRCVPISNHLYFYWYRQILGQKVEFLVSFYNNEISEKSEIFDDQFSVERPDGSNFTLKIRSTKLEDSAMYFCASQGLASTTGELFFGEGSRLTVL.

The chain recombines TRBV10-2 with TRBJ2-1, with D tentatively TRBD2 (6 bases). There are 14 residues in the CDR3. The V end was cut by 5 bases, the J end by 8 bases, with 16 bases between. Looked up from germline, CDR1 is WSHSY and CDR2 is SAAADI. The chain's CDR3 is CASSRDWGDDEQFF. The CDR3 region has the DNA TGCGCCAGCAGTCGGGACTGGGGGGATGATGAGCAGTTCTTC.

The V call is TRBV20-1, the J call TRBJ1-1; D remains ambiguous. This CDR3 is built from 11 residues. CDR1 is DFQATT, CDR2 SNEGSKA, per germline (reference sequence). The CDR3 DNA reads TGCAGAGGACTTTTGAACACTGAAGCTTTCTTT. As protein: CRGLLNTEAFF.

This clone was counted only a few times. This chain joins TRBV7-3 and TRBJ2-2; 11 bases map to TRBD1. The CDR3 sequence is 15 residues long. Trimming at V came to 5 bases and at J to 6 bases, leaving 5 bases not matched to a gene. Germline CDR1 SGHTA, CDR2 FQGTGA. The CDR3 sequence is CASSVQGQGAGELFF. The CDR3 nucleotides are TGTGCCAGCAGCGTACAGGGACAGGGGGCCGGGGAGCTGTTTTTT.

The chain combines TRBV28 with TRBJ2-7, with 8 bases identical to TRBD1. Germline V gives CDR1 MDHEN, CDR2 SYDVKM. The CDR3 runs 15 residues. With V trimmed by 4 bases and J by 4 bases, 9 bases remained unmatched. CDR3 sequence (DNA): TGTGCCAGCAGTTCCCATACCCAGGGGGCTTACGAGCAGTACTTC. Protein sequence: CASSSHTQGAYEQYF.

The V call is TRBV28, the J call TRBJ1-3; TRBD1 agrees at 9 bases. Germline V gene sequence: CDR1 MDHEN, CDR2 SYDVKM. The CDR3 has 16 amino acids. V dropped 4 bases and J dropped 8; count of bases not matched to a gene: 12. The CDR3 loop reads CASSSPIGQGLYTIYF. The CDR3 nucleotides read TGTGCCAGCAGTTCTCCTATTGGACAGGGGTTGTACACCATATATTTT.

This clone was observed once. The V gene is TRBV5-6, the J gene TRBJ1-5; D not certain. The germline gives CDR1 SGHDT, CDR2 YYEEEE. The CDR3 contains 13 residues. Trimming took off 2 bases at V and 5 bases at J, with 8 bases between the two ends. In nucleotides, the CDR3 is TGTGCCAGCAGCTTTTTGGGAGATCAGCCCCAGCATTTT. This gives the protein CASSFLGDQPQHF.

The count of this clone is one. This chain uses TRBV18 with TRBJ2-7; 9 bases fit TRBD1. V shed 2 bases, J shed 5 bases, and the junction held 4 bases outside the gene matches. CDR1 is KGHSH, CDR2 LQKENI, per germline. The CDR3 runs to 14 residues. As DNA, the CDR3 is TGTGCCAGCTCACCAGAGGGACAGGGAAACGAGCAGTACTTC. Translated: CASSPEGQGNEQYF.

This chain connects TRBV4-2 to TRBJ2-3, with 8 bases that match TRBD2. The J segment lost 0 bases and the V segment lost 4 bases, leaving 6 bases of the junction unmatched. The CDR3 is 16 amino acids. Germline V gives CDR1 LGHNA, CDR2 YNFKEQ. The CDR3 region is CASSPFGGGSTDTQYF. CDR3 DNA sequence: TGTGCCAGCAGCCCATTCGGGGGGGGGAGCACAGATACGCAGTATTTT.

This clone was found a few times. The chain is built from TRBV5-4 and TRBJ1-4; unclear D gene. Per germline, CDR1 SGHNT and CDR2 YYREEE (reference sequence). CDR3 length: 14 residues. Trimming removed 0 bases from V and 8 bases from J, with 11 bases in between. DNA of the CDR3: TGTGCCAGCAGCTTGGCGGCGGGAGGGGAAAAACTGTTTTTT. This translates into CASSLAAGGEKLFF.

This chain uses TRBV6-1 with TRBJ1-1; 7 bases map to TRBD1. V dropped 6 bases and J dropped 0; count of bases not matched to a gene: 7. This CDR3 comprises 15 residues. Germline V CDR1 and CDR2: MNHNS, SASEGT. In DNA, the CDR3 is TGTGCCAGCAGATTTGGGACAGAGGTGAACACTGAAGCTTTCTTT. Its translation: CASRFGTEVNTEAFF.

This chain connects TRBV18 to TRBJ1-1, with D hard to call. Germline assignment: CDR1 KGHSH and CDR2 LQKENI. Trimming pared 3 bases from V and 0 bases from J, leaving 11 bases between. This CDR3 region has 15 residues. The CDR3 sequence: CASSPVAHMNTEAFF. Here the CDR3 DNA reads TGTGCCAGCTCACCGGTAGCCCACATGAACACTGAAGCTTTCTTT.

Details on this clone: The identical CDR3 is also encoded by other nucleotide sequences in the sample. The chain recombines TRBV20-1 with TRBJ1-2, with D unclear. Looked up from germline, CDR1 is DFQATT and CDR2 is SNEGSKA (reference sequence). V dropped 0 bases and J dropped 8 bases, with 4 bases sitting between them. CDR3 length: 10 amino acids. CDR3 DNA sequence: TGCAGTGCTAGAGATCGGGGCTACACCTTC. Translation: CSARDRGYTF.

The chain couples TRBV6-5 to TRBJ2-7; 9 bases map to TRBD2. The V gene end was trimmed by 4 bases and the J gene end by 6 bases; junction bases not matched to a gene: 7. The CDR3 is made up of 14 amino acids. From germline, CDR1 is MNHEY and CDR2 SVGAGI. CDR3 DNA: TGTGCCAGCAGTTCCTTAGCGGGAGCTCTCGAGCAGTACTTC. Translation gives CASSSLAGALEQYF.

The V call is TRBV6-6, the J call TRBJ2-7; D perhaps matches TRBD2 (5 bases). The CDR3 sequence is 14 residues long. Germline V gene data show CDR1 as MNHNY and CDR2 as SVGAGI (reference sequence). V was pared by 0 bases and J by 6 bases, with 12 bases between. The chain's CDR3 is CASSYSSGFGEQYF. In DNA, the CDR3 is TGTGCCAGCAGTTACTCTTCGGGGTTTGGCGAGCAGTACTTC.

The CDR3 reads CASSPRGGKGNTEAFF. CDR3 nucleotide sequence: TGTGCCAGCTCACCCAGAGGAGGGAAGGGGAACACTGAAGCTTTCTTT. The chain joins TRBV18 to TRBJ1-1; D is undetermined. In germline, CDR1 is KGHSH, CDR2 LQKENI. With 3 bases removed from V and 1 base from J, the gap between germline ends came to 15 bases. This CDR3 spans 16 amino acids.

CDR3 region: CASSSGGLAGGIGDEQYF. The CDR3 nucleotides read TGTGCCAGCAGCTCAGGAGGACTAGCGGGAGGGATAGGGGACGAGCAGTACTTC. The chain combines TRBV11-1 with TRBJ2-7, with 15 bases that match TRBD2. Trimming at V came to 4 bases and at J to 5 bases, leaving 12 bases not matched to a gene. Germline V gives CDR1 SGHAT, CDR2 FQDESV (reference sequence). There are 18 residues in the CDR3.

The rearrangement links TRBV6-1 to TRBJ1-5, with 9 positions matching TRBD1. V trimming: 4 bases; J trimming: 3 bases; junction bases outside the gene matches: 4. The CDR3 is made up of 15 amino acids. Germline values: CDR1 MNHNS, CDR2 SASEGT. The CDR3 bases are TGTGCCAGCAGTGTGGGACAGGGAGTCAATCAGCCCCAGCATTTT. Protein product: CASSVGQGVNQPQHF.

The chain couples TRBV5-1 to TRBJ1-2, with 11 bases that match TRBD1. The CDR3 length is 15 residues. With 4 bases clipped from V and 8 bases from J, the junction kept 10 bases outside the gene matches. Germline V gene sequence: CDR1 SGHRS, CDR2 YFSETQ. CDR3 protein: CASSVYRTGGGGYTF. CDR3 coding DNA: TGCGCCAGCAGCGTGTATCGGACAGGGGGCGGCGGCTACACCTTC.

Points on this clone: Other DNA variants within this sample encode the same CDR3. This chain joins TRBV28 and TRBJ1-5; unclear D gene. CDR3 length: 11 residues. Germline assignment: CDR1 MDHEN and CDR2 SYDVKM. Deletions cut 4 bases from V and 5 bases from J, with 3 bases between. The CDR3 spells CASSSYQPQHF. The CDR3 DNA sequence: TGTGCCAGCAGTTCCTATCAGCCCCAGCATTTT. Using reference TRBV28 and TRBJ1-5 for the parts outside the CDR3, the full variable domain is DVKVTQSSRYLVKRTGEKVFLECVQDMDHENMFWYRQDPGLGLRLIYFSYDVKMKEKGDIPEGYSVSREKKERFSLILESASTNQTSMYLCASSSYQPQHFGDGTRLSIL.

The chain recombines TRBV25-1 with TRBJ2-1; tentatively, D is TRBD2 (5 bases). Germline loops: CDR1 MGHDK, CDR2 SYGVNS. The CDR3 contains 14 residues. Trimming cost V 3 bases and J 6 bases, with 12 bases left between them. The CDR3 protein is CASSDRGWLNEQFF. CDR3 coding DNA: TGTGCCAGCAGTGACCGGGGATGGCTCAATGAGCAGTTCTTC. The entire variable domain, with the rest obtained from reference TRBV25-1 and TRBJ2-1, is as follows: EADIYQTPRYLVIGTGKKITLECSQTMGHDKMYWYQQDPGMELHLIHYSYGVNSTEKGDLSSESTVSRIRTEHFPLTLESARPSHTSQYLCASSDRGWLNEQFFGPGTRLTVL.

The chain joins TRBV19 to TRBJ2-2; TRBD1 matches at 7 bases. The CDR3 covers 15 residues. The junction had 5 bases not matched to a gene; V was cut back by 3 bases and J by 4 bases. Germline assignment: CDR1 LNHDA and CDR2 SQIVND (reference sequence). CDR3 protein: CASSILAGGTGELFF. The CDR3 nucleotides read TGTGCCAGTAGTATCTTGGCAGGGGGCACCGGGGAGCTGTTTTTT.